These 29 T cell receptor beta chains were all obtained from the same sample, sequenced in a study of CD8 T cells in Susac syndrome. Random hexamers were used to reverse transcribe an amount of roughly 0.5 to 1 ug RNA. TCRdb called the immunoSEQ multiplex PCR reads again in MiXCR, with one record for every CDR3 protein. The sample lists about 120,000 distinct CDR3 sequences, 80% to 95% seen once, with about 0.14% in the top ten. The sequenced material came from CD4+ T cells from PBMCs. These receptors originate from a human donor in good health.

The genes are TRBV20-1 and TRBJ2-1, with 7 nucleotides matching TRBD2. This CDR3 spans 15 amino acids. CDR1 and CDR2 (germline): DFQATT, SNEGSKA (reference sequence). V was pared by 2 bases and J by 7 bases, with 11 bases of the junction left unmatched. The CDR3 sequence: CSARSGGSRSNEQFF. The CDR3 nucleotides read TGCAGTGCTAGATCGGGCGGGAGTAGGTCTAATGAGCAGTTCTTC.

V gene TRBV20-1 combines with J gene TRBJ1-1, with 9 bases lining up with TRBD1. V was pared by 1 base and J by 4 bases, with 4 bases of the junction left unmatched. Germline V gene lookup returns CDR1 DFQATT and CDR2 SNEGSKA (reference sequence). This CDR3 spans 14 amino acids. CDR3 loop: CSARGTGGGTEAFF. The CDR3 DNA reads TGCAGTGCTAGAGGAACAGGGGGCGGCACTGAAGCTTTCTTT.

The chain recombines TRBV20-1 with TRBJ1-5; 9 nucleotides agree with TRBD1. Germline assignment: CDR1 DFQATT and CDR2 SNEGSKA (reference sequence). V lost 5 bases, J lost 5 bases, and 7 bases stayed unmatched. The CDR3 is 14 amino acids. This chain's CDR3 is CSAHRDRDDQPQHF. Written as DNA, the CDR3 is TGCAGTGCTCACCGGGACAGGGACGATCAGCCCCAGCATTTT.

This rearrangement joins TRBV7-2 to TRBJ1-1; D is ambiguous. This CDR3 comprises 13 residues. CDR1 and CDR2 from the germline V gene are SGHTA and FQGNSA. Trimming left V 5 bases short and J 3 bases short, with 10 bases between. DNA for the CDR3: TGTGCCAGCAGCCTCAACCGGGACACTGAAGCTTTCTTT. Translated: CASSLNRDTEAFF.

The chain carries TRBV18 and TRBJ1-4; 9 bases agree with TRBD1. V was pared by 6 bases and J by 5 bases, with 1 base of the junction left unmatched. Germline V gives CDR1 KGHSH, CDR2 LQKENI. The length of the CDR3 is 13 residues. Written as DNA, the CDR3 is TGTGCCAGCTCTGGGACAGGGAATGAAAAACTGTTTTTT. Its translation: CASSGTGNEKLFF.

The chain combines TRBV29-1 with TRBJ2-3, with 13 bases lining up with TRBD2. The CDR3 runs to 14 residues. CDR1 and CDR2 from the germline V gene are SQVTM and ANQGSEA. V trimming: 7 bases; J trimming: 4 bases; junction bases outside the gene matches: 5. CDR3 region: CSGRTSGSSDTQYF. The CDR3 region has the DNA TGCAGCGGACGGACTAGCGGGAGCTCAGATACGCAGTATTTT.

The rearrangement joins TRBV25-1 to TRBJ1-2; possible D gene TRBD1, 6 bases. CDR1 is MGHDK and CDR2 is SYGVNS in the germline V gene. Trimming took 4 bases from V and 4 from J, leaving 10 bases between them. The CDR3 is made up of 13 amino acids. The CDR3 reads CASSGRGGYGYTF. For the CDR3, the DNA is TGTGCCAGCAGTGGCAGGGGCGGCTATGGCTACACCTTC.

The CDR3 DNA follows: TGTGCCAGCTCCAATAACGCGGGGGGTACCTACAATGAGCAGTTCTTC. This gives the protein CASSNNAGGTYNEQFF. The chain combines TRBV7-2 with TRBJ2-1; 8 bases are a match to TRBD2. V lost 8 bases, J lost 2 bases, and 11 bases stayed unmatched. Germline-derived CDR1 and CDR2 are SGHTA and FQGNSA. CDR3 length: 16 residues.

The V and J genes are TRBV7-6 and TRBJ2-7, with D perhaps TRBD1 (5 bases). The CDR3 totals 13 residues. Looked up from germline, CDR1 is SGHVS and CDR2 is FNYEAQ. The ends were cut back, 5 bases at V and 3 bases at J, with 11 bases in the middle. Here the CDR3 reads CASSQGHRYEQYF. CDR3 nucleotide sequence: TGTGCCAGCAGCCAGGGTCATCGCTACGAGCAGTACTTC.

The rearrangement uses TRBV27 and TRBJ1-1; D call uncertain. The CDR3 is 14 amino acids. Trimming removed 3 bases from V and 1 base from J, with 9 bases in between. Germline CDR1 is MNHEY and CDR2 is SMNVEV (reference sequence). This CDR3 is CASSFRTENTEAFF. The CDR3 DNA reads as TGTGCCAGCAGTTTTAGGACGGAGAACACTGAAGCTTTCTTT.

This clonotype was detected only a few times. The V and J genes are TRBV6-2 or TRBV6-3 and TRBJ2-1; the D is unclear. From germline, CDR1 is MNHEY and CDR2 SVGEGT. There are 12 residues in the CDR3. V lost 8 bases and J lost 7, with 12 bases in between. CDR3 residues: CASAHVSNEQFF. The CDR3 region has the DNA TGTGCCAGCGCTCATGTGTCTAATGAGCAGTTCTTC.

The chain combines TRBV4-3 with TRBJ2-2, with D maybe TRBD1 (5 bases). This CDR3 has 16 residues. The germline CDR1 and CDR2 sequences are LGHNA and YSLEER. Trimming pared 4 bases from V and 1 base from J, leaving 13 bases between. In nucleotides, the CDR3 is TGCGCCAGCAGCCCCGCCCACCAGGGGAACACCGGGGAGCTGTTTTTT. This sequence encodes CASSPAHQGNTGELFF.

V usage is TRBV7-9 and J usage is TRBJ2-1; D not certain. The CDR3 runs to 10 residues. V lost 8 bases to trimming and J lost 9 bases, with 8 bases between them. From germline, CDR1 is SEHNR and CDR2 FQNEAQ (reference sequence). This CDR3 is CASGIREQFF. In nucleotides, the CDR3 is TGTGCCAGCGGCATTCGTGAGCAGTTCTTC.

The chain uses TRBV3-1 and TRBJ2-5; no firm D call. The CDR3 has 15 amino acids. V was pared by 5 bases and J by 2 bases, with 15 bases between. The germline V gene encodes CDR1 LGHDT and CDR2 YNNKEL (reference sequence). CDR3: CASSFEGFRQETQYF. In DNA form, the CDR3 reads TGTGCCAGCAGCTTCGAAGGCTTTAGACAAGAGACCCAGTACTTC.

Here the CDR3 reads CSVAPDRAYGYTF. For the CDR3, the DNA is TGCAGCGTCGCCCCGGACAGGGCGTATGGCTACACCTTC. V is TRBV29-1 and J is TRBJ1-2; 8 bases map to TRBD1. The ends lost 6 bases at V and 5 bases at J; junction bases unmatched: 8. Germline V gene data show CDR1 as SQVTM and CDR2 as ANQGSEA. The CDR3 runs 13 residues.

The chain links TRBV12-3 or TRBV12-4 to TRBJ2-7, with unresolved D. The CDR3 length is 13 residues. Trimming shortened V by 6 bases and J by 2 bases, and 11 bases separated the two germline ends. The CDR3 DNA reads as TGTGCCAGCAGGGGCAGCCCTACCTACGAGCAGTACTTC. Encoded protein: CASRGSPTYEQYF.

CDR3 coding DNA: TGTGCCAGCAGCCGGCAACGGGACTTTCTTAATTCACCCCTCCACTTT. Its translation is CASSRQRDFLNSPLHF. This chain links TRBV14 with TRBJ1-6, with D possibly being TRBD1 (5 bases). The CDR3 covers 16 residues. V was cut by 4 bases and J by 6 bases, with 16 bases left in between. The germline V gene has CDR1 SGHDN and CDR2 FVKESK.

The chain recombines TRBV12-3 or TRBV12-4 with TRBJ2-5; no firm D call. The ends were cut back, 6 bases at V and 1 base at J, with 3 bases in the middle. CDR3 length equals 11 residues. The CDR3 protein is CASSIQETQYF. Written as DNA, the CDR3 is TGTGCCAGCAGCATCCAAGAGACCCAGTACTTC.

V and J are TRBV6-6 and TRBJ1-2, with D tentatively TRBD1 (5 bases). CDR1 is MNHNY and CDR2 is SVGAGI in the germline V gene (reference sequence). Trimming pared 7 bases from V and 8 bases from J, leaving 14 bases between. The CDR3 extends over 12 amino acids. The CDR3 region is CASTQGQEGYTF. The CDR3 DNA reads as TGTGCCAGCACCCAGGGTCAGGAAGGCTACACCTTC.

The CDR3, as DNA: TGCAGTGCTAGACCCGGGCCAGATACGCAGTATTTT. Translation gives CSARPGPDTQYF. The genes are TRBV20-1 and TRBJ2-3, with D uncertain. The ends were cut back, 2 bases at V and 4 bases at J, with 7 bases in the middle. Per the germline V gene, CDR1 is DFQATT and CDR2 is SNEGSKA (reference sequence). The CDR3 is 12 amino acids.

The sample holds one count of this clonotype. The V gene is TRBV9, the J gene TRBJ2-7, with D possibly matching TRBD1 (7 bases). V gave up 5 bases and J gave up 0 bases, with 21 bases separating them. This CDR3 is 17 amino acids long. Germline V gene data show CDR1 as SGDLS and CDR2 as YYNGEE. CDR3 sequence (DNA): TGTGCCAGCAGGGACTATACATCTTGGGACAGCTCCTACGAGCAGTACTTC. It is translated as CASRDYTSWDSSYEQYF.

This rearrangement joins TRBV7-2 to TRBJ2-1; TRBD2 matches at 9 bases. In germline, CDR1 is SGHTA, CDR2 FQGNSA. This CDR3 has 17 amino acids. The J segment lost 5 bases and the V segment lost 0 bases, leaving 8 bases of the junction unmatched. This chain's CDR3 is CASSLASSASGNNEQFF. As DNA, the CDR3 is TGTGCCAGCAGCTTAGCTTCTTCGGCTAGCGGGAACAATGAGCAGTTCTTC.

DNA for the CDR3: TGTGCCAGCAGTGGGACAGGGGTCTCCTCTGGGGCCAACGTCCTGACTTTC. Encoded protein: CASSGTGVSSGANVLTF. The rearrangement links TRBV6-1 to TRBJ2-6, with TRBD1 matching 9 bases. J was trimmed by 0 bases and V by 4 bases; bases with no gene match: 4. CDR3 length equals 17 residues. The germline V gene encodes CDR1 MNHNS and CDR2 SASEGT.

V gene TRBV6-1 combines with J gene TRBJ2-7; either TRBD1 or TRBD2 may fit D (5 bases each). The germline V and J ends were trimmed by 6 bases and 10 bases, with 16 bases remaining between them. Per germline, CDR1 MNHNS and CDR2 SASEGT. The CDR3 loop spans 12 amino acids. The CDR3 protein is CASSQITGAQYF. CDR3 in DNA: TGTGCCAGCAGCCAAATTACCGGGGCACAGTACTTC.

This sequence joins TRBV29-1 and TRBJ1-2; 9 nucleotides align to TRBD1. V dropped 6 bases and J dropped 8; count of bases not matched to a gene: 16. Germline V gene data show CDR1 as SQVTM and CDR2 as ANQGSEA. This CDR3 is 15 amino acids long. The CDR3 nucleotides are TGCAGCGTACGTCCCGGGACAGGGTTCCAAGGGGGCTACACCTTC. The encoded protein is CSVRPGTGFQGGYTF.

The chain is built from TRBV7-2 and TRBJ2-1; D uncertain. Germline CDR1 reads SGHTA; CDR2 reads FQGNSA. This CDR3 comprises 13 residues. Trimming shortened V by 1 base and J by 15 bases, and 16 bases separated the two germline ends. This chain's CDR3 is CASSLDLAGERFF. The CDR3 nucleotides are TGTGCCAGCAGCTTAGATTTAGCAGGAGAGAGGTTCTTC. Full variable domain (missing parts from reference TRBV7-2 and TRBJ2-1): GAGVSQSPSNKVTEKGKDVELRCDPISGHTALYWYRQSLGQGLEFLIYFQGNSAPDKSGLPSDRFSAERTGGSVSTLTIQRTQQEDSAVYLCASSLDLAGERFFGPGTRLTVL.

The V and J genes are TRBV20-1 and TRBJ2-7, with 9 bases fitting TRBD2. The CDR3 sequence is 15 residues long. Germline V gene lookup returns CDR1 DFQATT and CDR2 SNEGSKA (reference sequence). J gave up 1 base and V 0 bases, and 4 bases lay outside the gene matches. This CDR3 is CSARESLAGSYEQYF. DNA of the CDR3: TGCAGTGCTAGAGAATCCCTAGCGGGGTCCTACGAGCAGTACTTC.

V usage is TRBV14 and J usage is TRBJ2-1; TRBD2 agrees at 10 bases. With V trimmed by 0 bases and J by 8 bases, 19 bases remained unmatched. The length of the CDR3 is 20 residues. Germline V gene sequence: CDR1 SGHDN, CDR2 FVKESK. The CDR3 sequence: CASSQEVLVGSGRASDEQFF. The CDR3 nucleotides are TGTGCCAGCAGCCAAGAAGTTTTAGTCGGGAGCGGGAGGGCCTCGGATGAGCAGTTCTTC.

The chain couples TRBV12-3 or TRBV12-4 to TRBJ1-3, with D uncertain. V was trimmed by 10 bases and J by 4 bases, leaving 11 bases between them. This CDR3 has 12 residues. Here the CDR3 reads CATDRGGNTIYF. CDR3 nucleotides: TGTGCCACGGACCGAGGGGGAAACACCATATATTTT.